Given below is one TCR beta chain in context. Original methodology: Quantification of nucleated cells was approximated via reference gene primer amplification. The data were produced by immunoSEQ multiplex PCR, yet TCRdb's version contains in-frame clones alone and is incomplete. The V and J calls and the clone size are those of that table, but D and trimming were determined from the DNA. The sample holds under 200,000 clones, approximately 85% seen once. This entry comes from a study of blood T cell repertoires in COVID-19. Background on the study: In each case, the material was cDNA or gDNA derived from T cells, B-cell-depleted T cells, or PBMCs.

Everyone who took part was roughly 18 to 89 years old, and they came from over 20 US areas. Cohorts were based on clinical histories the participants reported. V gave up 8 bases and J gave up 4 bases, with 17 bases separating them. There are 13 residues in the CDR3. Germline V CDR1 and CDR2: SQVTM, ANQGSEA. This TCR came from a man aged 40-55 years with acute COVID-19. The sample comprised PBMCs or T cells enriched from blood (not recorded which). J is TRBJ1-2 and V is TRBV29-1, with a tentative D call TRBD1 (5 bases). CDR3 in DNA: TGCAGCAGTTCCGGGGGTCTCACCTATGGCTACACCTTC. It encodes CSSSGGLTYGYTF.